The T cell receptor (beta chain) under discussion was sequenced for a study of patients with pleural tuberculosis (TCRdb year 2014). These reads were obtained on an Illumina Genome Analyzer IIx. Clones were called with MiXCR by TCRdb after fastp trimmed the public reads at Q25, and only in-frame beta chains were retained. Rows are unified per CDR3 protein, each entry keeping the most common DNA and genes. The sample records approximately 53,000 distinct CDR3 sequences, approximately 7.9% of which are singletons. Under 20% of the sample is held by the ten biggest clonotypes. This clonotype was counted at least ten times. The target of this receptor is not known. Within one base of it there is no much larger clone, and no base qualities were kept. From its cysteine to its phenylalanine, the CDR3 spans 15 amino acids. Kept here is only the CDR3 DNA, which spans 45 bases and is read in frame from base 1. Deletion took 2 bases off V and 4 bases off J, with a span of 11 bases between the germline ends. The germline V gene gives CDR1 as MDHEN and CDR2 as SYDVKM.

The V gene is TRBV28 and the J gene is TRBJ1-4; a weak D assignment points to TRBD1 (6 bases agree). This receptor was obtained from a human donor with pleural tuberculosis. The CDR3 is CASSLPGTSNEKLFF. Read as DNA, the sequence is TGTGCCAGCAGTTTACCAGGGACAAGTAATGAAAAACTGTTTTTT.